This T cell receptor beta chain was sequenced during a study of OX40 agonist ivuxolimab in advanced cancers. Study-wide context: Intravenous ivuxolimab was administered to patients every 2 weeks at 0.01 to 10 mg/kg.

This table comes from immunoSEQ multiplex PCR, and its TCRdb copy is limited to in-frame clones, with some not included. The sample includes about 16,000 clones, around four fifths of them seen just once. CDR3 length equals 13 residues. Trimming left V 1 base short and J 3 bases short, with 7 bases between. Germline V gives CDR1 SNHLY, CDR2 FYNNEI. This clone came up once. The receptor was isolated from an adult with an advanced solid tumor such as melanoma, head and neck, liver or kidney cancer. Sample: CD4+ or CD8+ T cells sorted from blood, taken in a trial of the OX40 agonist ivuxolimab. V usage is TRBV2 and J usage is TRBJ2-7; D is uncertain. CDR3 region: CASSEGRNYEQYF. The CDR3 DNA follows: TGTGCCAGCAGTGAAGGGCGGAACTACGAGCAGTACTTC.